The 19 T cell receptor beta chains in this list originate from one sample, sequenced in a study of cytomegalovirus exposure and HLA in healthy donors. This PCR relied on a set of 60 Vbeta primers and 13 Jbeta primers. Here immunoSEQ multiplex PCR was the method, and the copy in TCRdb shows in-frame clones only, minus some. The table lists roughly 120,000 clones, around 70% of them singletons. The source material was PBMCs. All receptors come from a man between 35 and 55 years old in good health and CMV-seropositive.

This clone was seen a handful of times. This chain connects TRBV5-4 to TRBJ1-2; the D is unclear. V shed 0 bases and J shed 7 bases, with 13 bases lying between them. The CDR3 consists of 14 residues. Germline lookup yields CDR1 SGHNT and CDR2 YYREEE (reference sequence). CDR3 amino acids: CASSLEGYGGGYTF. The CDR3 bases are TGTGCCAGCAGCTTGGAGGGATATGGAGGTGGCTACACCTTC.

The V gene is TRBV6-6, the J gene TRBJ2-5; a weak D match, TRBD2 (5 bases). Germline V lookup: CDR1 MNHNY, CDR2 SVGAGI (reference sequence). This CDR3 contains 12 residues. The V end lost 5 bases, the J end lost 11 bases, and 15 bases lay between the germline ends. The CDR3 region has the DNA TGTGCCAGCAGTGGCAGCCTGTGGGAGCAGTACTTC. Its translation is CASSGSLWEQYF.

The chain joins TRBV28 to TRBJ2-4; 9 nucleotides line up with TRBD2. V lost 2 bases and J lost 0; bases outside the gene matches: 8. The CDR3 has 18 amino acids. Looked up from germline, CDR1 is MDHEN and CDR2 is SYDVKM. CDR3 coding DNA: TGTGCCAGCAGTTTAGTGTCTAGCGGGACCCTAGCCAAAAACATTCAGTACTTC. Its translation: CASSLVSSGTLAKNIQYF.

The chain combines TRBV4-2 with TRBJ2-7; 9 bases align to TRBD1. The CDR3 has 14 residues. Trimming at V came to 2 bases and at J to 3 bases, leaving 2 bases not matched to a gene. Germline V gives CDR1 LGHNA, CDR2 YNFKEQ. CDR3 nucleotides: TGTGCCAGCAGCCAATTGACAGGGGGCTACGAGCAGTACTTC. It yields the protein CASSQLTGGYEQYF.

The gene calls are TRBV6-6 and TRBJ2-5; TRBD1 agrees at 9 bases. Matching the DNA end better, TRBJ2-7 makes the J call doubtful. Germline CDR1 is MNHNY and CDR2 is SVGAGI (reference sequence). This CDR3 contains 15 residues. The DNA for the CDR3 is TGTGCCAGCAGTCGGTCGGGACAGGGTGCCTACGAGCAGTACTTC. It specifies CASSRSGQGAYEQYF.

The gene calls are TRBV7-8 and TRBJ2-7; 14 bases are shared with TRBD2. V lost 0 bases and J lost 1; bases outside the gene matches: 5. Germline V gives CDR1 SGHVS, CDR2 FQNEAQ. The CDR3 runs 18 residues. CDR3 DNA: TGTGCCAGCAGCTTAGCGCTGACTAGCGGGGGGGTTTCCTACGAGCAGTACTTC. Its protein product is CASSLALTSGGVSYEQYF.

This chain joins TRBV9 and TRBJ2-7; TRBD1 matches 10 bases. This CDR3 is 18 amino acids long. V lost 0 bases to trimming and J lost 1 base; unmatched junction nucleotides: 10. The germline V gene encodes CDR1 SGDLS and CDR2 YYNGEE. The CDR3 sequence is CASSVGQPGQGWSYEQYF. DNA for the CDR3: TGTGCCAGCAGCGTAGGTCAGCCGGGACAGGGGTGGTCCTACGAGCAGTACTTC.

The chain has TRBV5-1 and TRBJ1-1; 12 bases are a match to TRBD1. With 5 bases clipped from V and 0 bases from J, the junction kept 2 bases outside the gene matches. The CDR3 consists of 15 residues. Germline lookup yields CDR1 SGHRS and CDR2 YFSETQ. CDR3 nucleotides: TGCGCCAGCAGAGGGGACAGGGGGCTGAACACTGAAGCTTTCTTT. It codes for CASRGDRGLNTEAFF.

The chain recombines TRBV20-1 with TRBJ1-2; D not certain. The CDR3 is made up of 11 amino acids. Trimming shortened V by 5 bases and J by 4 bases, and 8 bases separated the two germline ends. Looked up from germline, CDR1 is DFQATT and CDR2 is SNEGSKA (reference sequence). The CDR3 protein is CSAQEGYGYTF. The CDR3 nucleotides read TGCAGTGCTCAAGAGGGCTATGGCTACACCTTC.

This chain uses TRBV6-5 with TRBJ2-3; a weak D match, TRBD2 (6 bases). This CDR3 is 14 amino acids long. V was trimmed by 6 bases and J by 4 bases, leaving 14 bases between them. Germline V gene data show CDR1 as MNHEY and CDR2 as SVGAGI. The CDR3 loop reads CASSRLVHADTQYF. CDR3 bases: TGTGCCAGCAGCCGACTAGTTCACGCAGATACGCAGTATTTT.

The chain employs TRBV5-1 and TRBJ2-7; 11 nucleotides align to TRBD2. The CDR3 runs 17 residues. The trim removed 4 bases at V and 0 bases at J, leaving 9 bases unmatched. Germline V gene data show CDR1 as SGHRS and CDR2 as YFSETQ. CDR3 in DNA: TGCGCCAGCAGCCCCAGGGGTAGCGGGAGGGCCTCCTACGAGCAGTACTTC. It is translated as CASSPRGSGRASYEQYF.

This chain connects TRBV28 to TRBJ1-2; no clear D. This CDR3 contains 15 residues. The germline CDR1 and CDR2 sequences are MDHEN and SYDVKM. Trimming pared 6 bases from V and 4 bases from J, leaving 18 bases between. CDR3 amino acids: CASRPWHNDPYGYTF. The CDR3 nucleotides read TGTGCCAGCAGACCATGGCACAATGATCCCTATGGCTACACCTTC.

This chain uses TRBV21-1 with TRBJ2-5; TRBD1 is the table's D call, not checked against the DNA. TRBV21-1 is given as a pseudogene. The CDR3 extends over 12 amino acids. The CDR3 bases are TGTGCCAGCAGCAATCTTCAGGGGGCCCAGTACTTC. This gives the protein CASSNLQGAQYF.

V and J are TRBV18 and TRBJ1-5; possibly TRBD1 for D (5 bases). V lost 6 bases and J 5 bases, leaving 17 bases between the germline ends. CDR1 is KGHSH, CDR2 LQKENI, per germline. This CDR3 contains 15 residues. The DNA for the CDR3 is TGTGCCAGCTCCCCGGGGGAGGGCCGGTATCAGCCCCAGCATTTT. Amino acids: CASSPGEGRYQPQHF.

The chain uses TRBV6-1 and TRBJ2-1, with TRBD2 matching 12 bases. Germline V CDR1 and CDR2: MNHNS, SASEGT. Trimming cost V 6 bases and J 5 bases; bases outside gene matches: 2. CDR3 length: 14 amino acids. CDR3 amino acids: CASRTSGRNNEQFF. The CDR3 DNA sequence: TGTGCCAGCAGAACTAGCGGGAGGAACAATGAGCAGTTCTTC.

This CDR3 reads CASRDQGNFSYEQYF. CDR3 sequence (DNA): TGTGCCAGCAGGGATCAGGGGAACTTCTCCTACGAGCAGTACTTC. The chain combines TRBV27 with TRBJ2-7, with D possibly being TRBD1 (6 bases). Between the trimmed V and J ends, which lost 6 bases and 0 bases, there was a span of 15 bases. Germline V gene sequence: CDR1 MNHEY, CDR2 SMNVEV (reference sequence). The CDR3 is 15 residues long.

The gene calls are TRBV28 and TRBJ2-2; 12 bases fit TRBD2. CDR3 size: 20 residues. Germline V lookup: CDR1 MDHEN, CDR2 SYDVKM. J gave up 5 bases and V 1 base, and 14 bases lay outside the gene matches. CDR3 region: CASSLLGWLAGGPSTGELFF. The CDR3 DNA sequence: TGTGCCAGCAGTTTATTAGGTTGGCTAGCGGGAGGGCCGTCAACCGGGGAGCTGTTTTTT.

The chain is built from TRBV11-2 and TRBJ2-7; D is unclear. Per germline, CDR1 SGHAT and CDR2 FQNNGV. The CDR3 runs to 14 residues. Between the trimmed V and J ends, which lost 1 base and 3 bases, there was a span of 10 bases. Here the CDR3 DNA reads TGTGCCAGCAGCTTAGTGAGAGTAAACTACGAGCAGTACTTC. This codes for CASSLVRVNYEQYF. Looking up the rest from reference TRBV11-2 and TRBJ2-7 gives the full variable domain: EAGVAQSPRYKIIEKRQSVAFWCNPISGHATLYWYQQILGQGPKLLIQFQNNGVVDDSQLPKDRFSAERLKGVDSTLKIQPAKLEDSAVYLCASSLVRVNYEQYFGPGTRLTVT.

This clone has a handful of counts. CDR3: CASSRTGFGELFF. CDR3 DNA sequence: TGTGCCAGCAGCCGTACAGGGTTCGGGGAGCTGTTTTTT. The rearrangement uses TRBV7-6 and TRBJ2-2; weak D call: TRBD1 (6 bases). The germline V and J ends were trimmed by 5 bases and 7 bases, with 11 bases remaining between them. This CDR3 is built from 13 residues. Per the germline V gene, CDR1 is SGHVS and CDR2 is FNYEAQ.